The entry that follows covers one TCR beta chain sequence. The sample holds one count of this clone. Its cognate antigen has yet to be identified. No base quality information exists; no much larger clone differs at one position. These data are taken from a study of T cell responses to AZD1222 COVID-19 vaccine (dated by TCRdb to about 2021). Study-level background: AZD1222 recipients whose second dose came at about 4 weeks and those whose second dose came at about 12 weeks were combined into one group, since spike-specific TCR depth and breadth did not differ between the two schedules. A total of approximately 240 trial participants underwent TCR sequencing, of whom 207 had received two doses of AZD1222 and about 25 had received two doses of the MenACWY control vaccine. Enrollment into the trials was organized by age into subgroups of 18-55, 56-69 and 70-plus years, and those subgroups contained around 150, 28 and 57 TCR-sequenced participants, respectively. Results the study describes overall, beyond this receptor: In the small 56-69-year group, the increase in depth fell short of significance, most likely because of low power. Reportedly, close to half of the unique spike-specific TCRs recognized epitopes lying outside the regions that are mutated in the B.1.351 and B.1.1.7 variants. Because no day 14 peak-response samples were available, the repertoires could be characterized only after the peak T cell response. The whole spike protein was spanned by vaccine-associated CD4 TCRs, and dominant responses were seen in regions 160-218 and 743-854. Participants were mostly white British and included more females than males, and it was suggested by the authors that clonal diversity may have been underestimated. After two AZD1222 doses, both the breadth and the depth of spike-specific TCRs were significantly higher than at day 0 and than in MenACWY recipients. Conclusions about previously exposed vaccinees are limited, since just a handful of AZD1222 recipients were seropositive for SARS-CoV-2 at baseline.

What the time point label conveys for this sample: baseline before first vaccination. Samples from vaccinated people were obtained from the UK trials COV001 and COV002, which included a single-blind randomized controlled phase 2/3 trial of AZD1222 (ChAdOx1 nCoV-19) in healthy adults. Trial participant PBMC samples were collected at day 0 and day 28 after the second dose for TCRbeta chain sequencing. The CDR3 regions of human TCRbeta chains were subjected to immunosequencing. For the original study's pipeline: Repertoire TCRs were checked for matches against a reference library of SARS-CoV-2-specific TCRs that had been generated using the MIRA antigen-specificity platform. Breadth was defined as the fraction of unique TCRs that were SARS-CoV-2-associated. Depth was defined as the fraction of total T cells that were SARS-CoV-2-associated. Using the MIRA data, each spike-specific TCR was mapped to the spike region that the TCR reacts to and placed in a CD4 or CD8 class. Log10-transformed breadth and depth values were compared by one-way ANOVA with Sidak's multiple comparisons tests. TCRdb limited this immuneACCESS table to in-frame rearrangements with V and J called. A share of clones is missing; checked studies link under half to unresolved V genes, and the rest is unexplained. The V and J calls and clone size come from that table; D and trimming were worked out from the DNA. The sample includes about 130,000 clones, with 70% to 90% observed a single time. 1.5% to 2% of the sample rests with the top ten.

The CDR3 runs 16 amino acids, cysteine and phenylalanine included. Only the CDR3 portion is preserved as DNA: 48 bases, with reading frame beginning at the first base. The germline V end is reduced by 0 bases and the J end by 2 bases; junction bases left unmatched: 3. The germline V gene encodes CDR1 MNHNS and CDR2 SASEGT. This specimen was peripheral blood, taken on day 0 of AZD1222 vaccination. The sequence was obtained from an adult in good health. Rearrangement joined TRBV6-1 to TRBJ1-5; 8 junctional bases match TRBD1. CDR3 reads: CASSEAATGGNQPQHF. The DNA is TGTGCCAGCAGTGAAGCAGCGACAGGGGGCAATCAGCCCCAGCATTTT.